The TCR beta chain under discussion was sequenced for a study of cytomegalovirus exposure and HLA in healthy donors (dated 2017 in TCRdb). Some background on the complete study: An earlier analysis of roughly 500 of the donors reported 250 to 300 Gb of sequence data and approximately 110 million unique TCR beta sequences from about 179 million T cells. Roughly 300 gigabases of sequencing data and approximately 93 million unique TCR sequences were included in an early release covering about 620 HLA-typed donors. HLA typing covered class I and class II loci at four-digit resolution. Rather than using new phenotypic data, the later analysis identified candidate immune exposures from TCR beta sequences and from how often those sequences occurred across donors. Alongside the repertoire data, information on donor age, sex, ethnicity and CMV serostatus was compiled. All discovery cohort repertoires had been generated using a single sequencing platform. To predict cytomegalovirus infection status, the study brought together high-throughput TCR immunosequencing, statistical association of individual TCRs with disease status, and machine learning. The genetic ancestry cluster associated with self-reported Caucasian donors included 65% to 90% of the roughly 410 genotyped donors. Using immunosequencing, the study profiled T cell repertoires from around 680 subjects and related those repertoires to cytomegalovirus serostatus. In a later genetic analysis, genome-wide SNP genotypes for 398 of the 666 donors were used, and that subset was treated as a discovery cohort. A later analysis re-examined previously published TCR beta repertoires from roughly 720 donors and added high-resolution HLA genotyping to investigate patterns of TCR occurrence. In an earlier analysis of around 540 of the donors, high-throughput TCR beta sequencing was used to judge whether each TCR beta V gene segment behaved as functional or pseudogenic. Along with the approximately 700-subject first cohort, a separate validation cohort of 120 different subjects was used. The study aimed to test whether signatures of past pathogen exposure could be identified by cataloging public T cell receptors. Among about 400 genotyped donors of the cohort, an average of around 240,000 unique TCR beta nucleotide sequences was sequenced per donor, of which approximately 19% were non-productive. Roughly 5 DR-DQ haplotypes were handled as single units for association and clustering, since linkage in the cohort was strong. The number of donors typed differed by locus, with about 629-640 for A, B, C, DRB1 and DQB1, over 500 for DQA1, some 570 for DPA1, and approximately 470 for DPB1. On the study overall, not on this receptor specifically: Assigning TCR associations to individual alleles was difficult when HLA alleles, especially DR and DQ, strongly co-occurred. Only TCR beta chains were sequenced in this cohort, and the absence of alpha or paired-chain data limited detectable features. A further reported finding was that TCR beta sequences accurately predicted the HLA-A and HLA-B alleles for most subjects in the first cohort. Because counts were too low, seventeen rarely observed V segments, including chromosome 9 orphons, were excluded from the earlier analysis of some 540 of the donors. Because HLA typing was unavailable for some donors at each locus, only the typed subset was used in association tests. The study listed 170 or so TCR beta chains as associated with cytomegalovirus. Linkage disequilibrium might explain the correlated functional status among segregating V segments, but an unknown experimental factor could not be excluded. According to a later analysis, TCR association rates differed among HLA loci, with DRB1 alleles showing the most associated TCRs and HLA-C alleles showing the fewest. Most TCR sequences were observed very rarely across donors, whereas some public TCRs were present in many individuals. For the cohort, immune exposure information was limited to CMV serostatus. The authors suggested that the approach could potentially be generalized to other disease states and immunological phenotypes. Cytomegalovirus status was reported to be diagnosed by the classifier with high specificity and sensitivity in both the original and validation cohorts. A later genetic analysis associated a missense DCLRE1C variant with V-gene and J-gene trimming of TCR beta chains, and an independent cohort replicated the association. A later genetic analysis reported fewer N-insertions in productive TCRs among donors in an Asian-associated ancestry cluster than the roughly 620-donor mean. In an earlier analysis of about 540 of the donors, most TCR beta V segments were observed in productive rearrangements about 87% or about 30% of the time, broadly matching IMGT annotations. At a false discovery rate of 0.05, a later analysis linked about 16,000 TCR beta sequences to specific HLA alleles. In a later analysis, HLA-associated TCR beta chains were found to be more clonally expanded and to have lower generation probabilities than equally common non-associated chains. A cluster of highly shared sequence variants was judged likely to be a technical artifact of the sequencing pipeline. Several of the top co-occurrence clusters appeared to be linked to parvovirus B19, influenza, CMV and Epstein-Barr virus, according to a later analysis. A later analysis found that most CMV-associated TCR beta chains appeared HLA-restricted, with HLA associations seemingly driven largely by CMV exposure. A few of the identified cytomegalovirus-associated TCR beta chains were confirmed in vitro to be specific for cytomegalovirus antigens. Presence/absence analyses assumed roughly uniform sequencing depth across donors, an assumption that may not hold. Some IMGT-functional V segments, including TRBV6-2 and TRBV6-3, could not be distinguished by the 87-base-pair reads and were therefore excluded.

The library was obtained by the immunoSEQ multiplex PCR assay. A mixture of 60 forward primers for TCR Vbeta segments and 13 reverse primers for TCR Jbeta segments was used in the multiplex PCR. A multiplex PCR assay on genomic DNA amplified the CDR3 region of rearranged TCR beta genes. The amplified TCR beta libraries were sequenced on the Illumina HiSeq System as 87-base-pair reads. Per the source publication's procedure: In a later analysis, some 80 million unique TCR beta chains were counted across the approximately 670 repertoires, and approximately 9.9 million of these chains were shared by at least two donors. To remove PCR and sequencing errors, raw reads were error-corrected and collapsed into unique sequences using a nearest-neighbor algorithm that merged closely related sequences. V, D and J gene segments were assigned by aligning CDR3 sequences to IMGT reference sequences. For a sequence to be retained, a match of at least six nucleotides to both a V gene segment and a J gene segment was required. A rearrangement counted as productive if the CDR3 had no stop codons and remained in frame with V and J, and every other rearrangement counted as non-productive. Following IMGT convention, CDR3 was defined as the stretch from the second conserved V-encoded cysteine to the conserved J-encoded phenylalanine. The earlier analysis of about 560 of the donors excluded any sequence lacking an unambiguous match to a single V gene segment. In an earlier analysis of approximately 610 of the donors, V segments were called functional above 56.7% productive rearrangements and were called segregating when the between-donor standard deviation exceeded 5%. A statistical classification framework was built for diagnosing cytomegalovirus status from the catalog of TCR beta chain sequences. A later analysis assigned V and J genes by comparing TCR nucleotide sequences with IMGT/GENE-DB human TR gene sequences. The TCRdist pipeline was used in a later analysis to assign CDR3 sequences and most-parsimonious VDJ recombination scenarios. In a later analysis, each TCR beta chain was defined by its CDR3 amino acid sequence together with its V-gene family, and reads without a unique V-gene family were excluded. In a later analysis, 550 to 650 highly shared, low-generation-probability nucleotide sequences were removed to address suspected cross-contamination and a sequencing artifact. In a later analysis, a clonal expansion index was calculated for each public chain from normalized within-repertoire ranks of inferred template counts. Generation probabilities in a later analysis came from a VDJ recombination model fitted to out-of-frame rearrangements, and those results were checked against IGoR. In a later analysis, TCR-TCR, TCR-HLA and TCR-CMV co-occurrence was scored with hypergeometric tests, and a repertoire-size bias correction was applied to TCR pairs. To estimate false discovery rates, a later analysis permuted the HLA or CMV assignments 20 times. A later analysis grouped co-occurring TCRs with DBSCAN, adding TCRdist sequence similarity when clustering within HLA-allele-positive subsets. Repertoires with fewer than 30,000 or more than 120,000 public chains, plus five repertoires with anomalous nucleotide sharing, were excluded from co-occurrence clustering. TCRdb limited this immuneACCESS table to in-frame rearrangements with V and J called. A share of clones is missing; checked studies link under half to unresolved V genes, and the rest is unexplained. V, J and clone size reflect that table, while D and trimming were determined from the DNA. The sample's own table lists tens of thousands of clones. The top ten clonotypes cover 2.5% to 3% of the sample.

As to this clone: Its antigen specificity is not known.

The cohort consisted of 666 healthy bone marrow donors. All cohort members were sampled while nominally healthy, although unrecorded immune exposures were likely present. The donor was CMV seronegative and was included in the group of a few hundred seronegative cohort members. Each donor provided a peripheral blood sample, and peripheral blood mononuclear cells were used for TCR beta sequencing. The Qiagen DNeasy Blood Extraction Kit was used to extract genomic DNA from the blood cell samples. For CDR1 and CDR2, the germline V gene (reference sequence) lists GTSNPN and SVGIG. Trimming at the junction amounts to 4 bases on V and 3 bases on J, and the germline ends lie 12 bases apart. The CDR3 runs 14 amino acids, cysteine and phenylalanine included. The sequence is cut down to CDR3 DNA, 42 bases in frame from base 1.

The chain joins TRBV30 to TRBJ1-4; too little of a D gene remains to name it. This receptor was identified in a man aged 40-49 years in good health and CMV-seronegative. Input material: PBMCs. The CDR3 is CAWNLEAANEKLFF. The DNA reads TGTGCCTGGAATTTGGAGGCAGCTAATGAAAAACTGTTTTTT.